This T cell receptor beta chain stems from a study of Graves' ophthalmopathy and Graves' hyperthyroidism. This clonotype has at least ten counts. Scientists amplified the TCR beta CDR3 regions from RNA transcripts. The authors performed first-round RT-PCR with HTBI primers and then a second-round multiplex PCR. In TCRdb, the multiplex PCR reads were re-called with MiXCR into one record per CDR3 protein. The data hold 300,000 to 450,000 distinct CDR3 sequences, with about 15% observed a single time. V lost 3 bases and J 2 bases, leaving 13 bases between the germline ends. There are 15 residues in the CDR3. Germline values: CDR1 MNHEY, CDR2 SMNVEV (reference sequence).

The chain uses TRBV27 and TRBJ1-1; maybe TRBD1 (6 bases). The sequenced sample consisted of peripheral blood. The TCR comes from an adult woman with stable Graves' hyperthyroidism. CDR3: CASSFFGQINTEAFF. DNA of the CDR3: TGTGCCAGCAGTTTTTTTGGACAGATAAACACTGAAGCTTTCTTT.